These 5 T cell receptor beta chains share one sample of origin, sequenced in a study of shared clonotypes between healthy human individuals. TCRdb's copy holds only in-frame clones and misses some; the assay was immunoSEQ multiplex PCR. The table records millions of clones, approximately 90% of them present only once. The sequenced sample consisted of naive CD4+ T cells sorted from blood. The subset was: CD45RA+ positively selected. These receptor sequences come from a young man in good health.

The chain uses TRBV6-1 and TRBJ1-2, with D hard to call. The CDR3 runs 13 residues. Germline V CDR1 and CDR2: MNHNS, SASEGT. Trimming removed 11 bases at V and 0 bases at J, with 13 bases between. The CDR3 DNA reads TGTGCCGGCCAGGACTCAGCTAACTATGGCTACACCTTC. As protein: CAGQDSANYGYTF.

V usage is TRBV7-3 and J usage is TRBJ2-1; no definite D call. This CDR3 has 13 residues. The V end was cut by 5 bases, the J end by 2 bases, with 7 bases between. The germline CDR1 and CDR2 sequences are SGHTA and FQGTGA. This CDR3 is CASSPTPYNEQFF. The CDR3 DNA reads as TGTGCCAGCAGCCCAACGCCCTACAATGAGCAGTTCTTC.

The rearrangement joins TRBV5-1 to TRBJ2-1, with 11 nucleotides matching TRBD2. Germline V gene sequence: CDR1 SGHRS, CDR2 YFSETQ. CDR3 size: 17 residues. Trimming at V came to 0 bases and at J to 8 bases, leaving 10 bases not matched to a gene. The CDR3 nucleotides are TGCGCCAGCAGCTTGGGCACTAGCGGGGGTGCCCACGATGAGCAGTTCTTC. Its protein product is CASSLGTSGGAHDEQFF.

In its sample, this clone was seen a few times. V usage is TRBV30 and J usage is TRBJ2-2; no clear D. In germline, CDR1 is GTSNPN, CDR2 SVGIG (reference sequence). The CDR3 is 16 residues long. V lost 2 bases, J lost 6 bases, and 19 bases lay in between. CDR3 amino acids: CAWSHLKGNVPGELFF. CDR3 in DNA: TGTGCCTGGAGTCACCTTAAAGGAAACGTTCCCGGGGAGCTGTTTTTT.

Comments on this clone: This sample also contains other DNA sequences that code for the same CDR3. The chain joins TRBV30 to TRBJ1-5, with no clear D. Trimming removed 4 bases from V and 0 bases from J, with 7 bases in between. The CDR3 is made up of 13 amino acids. Germline CDR1 and CDR2: GTSNPN and SVGIG (reference sequence). The CDR3 coding sequence is TGTGCCTGGAATAGGGATAGCAATCAGCCCCAGCATTTT. As protein: CAWNRDSNQPQHF.